This T cell receptor (beta chain) was sequenced during a study of T-cell memory formation after mild COVID-19 (dated by TCRdb to the early 2020s). Some background on the complete study: Most TCR sequence clusters were specific to one of the two donors. In a couple of donors, T-cell clones that expanded and contracted after mild COVID-19 were tracked by sequencing TCRalpha and TCRbeta repertoires over time. Two young, previously healthy adult volunteers made up the cohort, one male and one female.

Results and caveats for the whole study, not just this receptor: Clones that contracted from day 15 to 85 showed balanced CD4/CD8 phenotypes, whereas a second wave of clones that expanded from day 15 to 37 leaned towards CD4+. Some responding clones were detected in pre-infection memory, suggesting pre-existing cross-reactive memory T cells joined the SARS-CoV-2 response. Only a couple of mild cases were covered by the study, and larger cohorts that include severe cases with pre-infection samples were considered necessary. SARS-CoV-2 specificity of the second-wave clones peaking on day 37 was not confirmed. Contracting CD4+ clones turned up mainly in the CM and EM memory subsets, whereas EMRA was where CD8+ clones were enriched.

The sample holds a few counts of this clonotype. Its antigen is currently not known. Base qualities are not at hand, and no much larger clone is one base apart. The sample was run on an Illumina NovaSeq 6000. cDNA libraries for TCRalpha and TCRbeta were prepared by 5'RACE using constant-segment primers, with sample barcodes and unique molecular identifiers added. RNA was extracted from every sample with Trizol reagent. Libraries were amplified in two PCR steps, with a second sample barcode and Illumina TruSeq adapters added in the second step. Libraries were sequenced on an Illumina NovaSeq with 2 x 150 bp paired-end reads. Regarding the original processing steps: Reads were demultiplexed and collapsed into UMI-guided consensus sequences with migec v1.2.7. Using mixcr v2.1.11, UMI consensuses were aligned to TRA and TRB V and J templates and then assembled into clonotypes. A clonotype was counted as expanded or contracted only when both edgeR and NoisET called the clonotype significant, with the noise models trained on biological replicates. For edgeR calls, a false discovery rate-adjusted p below 0.01 and a log2 fold-change threshold of 1 were applied. PCA with hierarchical clustering of max-normalized trajectories of the 1000 most abundant clonotypes was used as exploratory dynamics analysis. Separately sequenced CD4+ and CD8+ repertoires were used to assign a CD4 or CD8 phenotype to each responding clone. The public reads were run again by TCRdb, first through fastp at Q25 and then through MiXCR, and only productive beta chains were kept. Every entry covers one CDR3 protein and lists the most common genes and DNA from its rows. The V and J calls were not made by the authors but by TCRdb's processing. This sample has approximately 150,000 distinct CDR3 sequences in its table, and around 5.8% of those were observed once. Of the sample, under 2.5% falls within the top ten clones.

Inclusive of the bounding cysteine and phenylalanine, the CDR3 is 17 residues long. Just the 51-base CDR3 DNA is kept, in frame starting at base 1. Trimming costs V 2 bases and J 0 bases, and their ends lie 19 bases apart. For CDR1 and CDR2, the germline V gene (reference sequence) lists GTSNPN and SVGIG. PBMCs were isolated by Ficoll-Paque density gradient centrifugation. The sample was PBMCs or a T cell subset sorted from them (not recorded which). Recombination joined TRBV30 with TRBJ1-1; a tentative D call is TRBD1 (6 bases match). This receptor was obtained from an adult woman who had mild COVID-19 (a few samples of this study predate the infection). The sample titles of this study are shuffled in the database, so cell type and time point are left out; the donor was told from shared clones. The DNA sequence reads TGTGCCTGGAGTTCCGGGCAGGGGATGGGGATGAACACTGAAGCTTTCTTT. This yields the protein CAWSSGQGMGMNTEAFF.